The 5 T cell receptor beta chains given below trace back to one sample, sequenced in a study of cytomegalovirus exposure and HLA in healthy donors. PCR was performed using 60 Vbeta and 13 Jbeta primers. Sequenced by immunoSEQ multiplex PCR; TCRdb stores in-frame clones only, minus some. This table holds about 93,000 clones, more than 55% found once. Source material: PBMCs. The receptors come from a boy aged 10-17 years in good health and CMV-seropositive.

The J gene is TRBJ1-2, the V gene TRBV29-1; D gene ambiguous. The CDR3 totals 12 residues. The germline V gene encodes CDR1 SQVTM and CDR2 ANQGSEA. Trimming removed 2 bases at V and 2 bases at J, with 6 bases between. This chain's CDR3 is CSVERRNYGYTF. The CDR3 coding sequence is TGCAGCGTTGAACGCCGGAACTATGGCTACACCTTC.

The V gene is TRBV6-5, the J gene TRBJ2-7; 7 nucleotides agree with TRBD1. The CDR3 runs 15 residues. V was pared by 4 bases and J by 3 bases, with 9 bases of the junction left unmatched. The germline V gene encodes CDR1 MNHEY and CDR2 SVGAGI. CDR3 DNA: TGTGCCAGCAGTTTCCGACCGGGACAGCACTACGAGCAGTACTTC. Its translation: CASSFRPGQHYEQYF.

The chain is built from TRBV30 and TRBJ2-5; D may be TRBD2 (6 bases). The V end lost 2 bases, the J end lost 5 bases, and 15 bases lay between the germline ends. The CDR3 covers 14 residues. Germline CDR1 GTSNPN, CDR2 SVGIG (reference sequence). CDR3 loop: CAWSLGRTGETQYF. The CDR3 bases are TGTGCCTGGAGTCTAGGGAGGACGGGGGAGACCCAGTACTTC.

This clone was seen more than once but under ten times. The V and J genes are TRBV19 and TRBJ2-7; weak D call: TRBD2 (5 bases). Germline V lookup: CDR1 LNHDA, CDR2 SQIVND (reference sequence). V was shortened by 3 bases and J by 6 bases, with 15 bases between the two germline ends. This CDR3 is 14 amino acids long. The chain's CDR3 is CASSIGRTFGEQYF. The CDR3, as DNA: TGTGCCAGTAGTATCGGCAGGACTTTCGGCGAGCAGTACTTC.

The chain uses TRBV5-6 and TRBJ2-1, with TRBD2 as a possible D gene (5 bases). V dropped 0 bases and J dropped 2 bases, with 9 bases sitting between them. CDR3 size: 15 residues. CDR1 and CDR2 from the germline V gene are SGHDT and YYEEEE. CDR3 coding DNA: TGTGCCAGCAGCTTGGCTAGCACCCCCTACAATGAGCAGTTCTTC. Amino acid sequence: CASSLASTPYNEQFF.